One sample yielded the 31 T cell receptor beta chains listed below, sequenced in a study of blood T cell repertoires in COVID-19. Here immunoSEQ multiplex PCR was the method, and the copy in TCRdb shows in-frame clones only, minus some. The table records under 250,000 clones, around 82% of them present only once. The sequenced material came from peripheral blood. These receptor sequences come from a middle-aged woman with active or convalescent COVID-19.

Points on this clone: At one of its ends the junction is not consistent with the germline gene, which may arise from a read error. V is TRBV7-9 and J is TRBJ2-5, with 9 bases identical to TRBD2. Germline CDR1 and CDR2: SEHNR and FQNEAQ (reference sequence). CDR3 length: 14 amino acids. The CDR3 spells CASSIAGAGETQYF. As DNA, the CDR3 is TGTGCCAGCAGCATAGCGGGAGCCGGGGAGACCCAGTACTTC.

V and J are TRBV28 and TRBJ2-1; tentative D call: TRBD2 (6 bases). V lost 2 bases and J 8 bases, leaving 19 bases between the germline ends. The V gene's germline CDR1 is MDHEN and CDR2 SYDVKM. The CDR3 totals 16 residues. For the CDR3, the DNA is TGTGCCAGCAGTTTAACTGGTGGGCTAGCGTTGGATGAGCAGTTCTTC. It codes for CASSLTGGLALDEQFF. The variable domain in full, completed from reference TRBV28 and TRBJ2-1, reads DVKVTQSSRYLVKRTGEKVFLECVQDMDHENMFWYRQDPGLGLRLIYFSYDVKMKEKGDIPEGYSVSREKKERFSLILESASTNQTSMYLCASSLTGGLALDEQFFGPGTRLTVL.

J is TRBJ1-1 and V is TRBV10-1; 7 nucleotides match TRBD1. The CDR3 is made up of 15 amino acids. Germline V gives CDR1 WNHNN, CDR2 SYGVQD (reference sequence). V was clipped by 3 bases and J by 3 bases; unmatched bases: 7. The CDR3 protein is CASSDQPGGYTEAFF. CDR3 sequence (DNA): TGCGCCAGCAGTGATCAACCAGGGGGTTACACTGAAGCTTTCTTT.

This clone came up a few times. The V call is TRBV5-1, the J call TRBJ2-2; 9 nucleotides align to TRBD1. Looked up from germline, CDR1 is SGHRS and CDR2 is YFSETQ. Losses at the gene ends were 0 bases for V and 2 bases for J; bases not matched to a gene: 2. The CDR3 has 16 amino acids. The CDR3 sequence is CASSLGQGDNTGELFF. CDR3 coding DNA: TGCGCCAGCAGCTTGGGACAGGGGGATAACACCGGGGAGCTGTTTTTT.

Only one count was recorded for this clone. The rearrangement joins TRBV28 to TRBJ1-4; D is unclear. V lost 3 bases to trimming and J lost 7 bases, with 21 bases between them. This CDR3 has 17 amino acids. Germline CDR1 is MDHEN and CDR2 is SYDVKM. CDR3 nucleotides: TGTGCCAGCAGTTTCCCCCCTCGGGTCTCGGCGGGTGAAAAACTGTTTTTT. This codes for CASSFPPRVSAGEKLFF.

The J gene is TRBJ2-3, the V gene TRBV7-8, with 8 bases identical to TRBD2. After removal of 3 bases from V and 1 base from J, the junction contained 12 bases not matched to a gene. CDR3 length: 18 amino acids. Germline assignment: CDR1 SGHVS and CDR2 FQNEAQ. The CDR3 nucleotides are TGTGCCAGCAGCTTTAGGACAAACGGGGGGGGGCGCACAGATACGCAGTATTTT. This encodes CASSFRTNGGGRTDTQYF.

There are a few counts of this clone. The chain combines TRBV27 with TRBJ1-2; perhaps TRBD1 as D (6 bases). The CDR3 spans 15 residues. Trimming removed 8 bases from V and 1 base from J, with 17 bases in between. Germline V gene data show CDR1 as MNHEY and CDR2 as SMNVEV (reference sequence). Here the CDR3 reads CASSSQGGGNYGYTF. DNA for the CDR3: TGTGCCAGCTCTTCTCAAGGGGGGGGTAACTATGGCTACACCTTC.

V usage is TRBV24-1 and J usage is TRBJ2-3; 15 bases line up with TRBD2. This CDR3 has 15 amino acids. Trimming at V came to 3 bases and at J to 9 bases, leaving 3 bases not matched to a gene. Germline V gene data show CDR1 as KGHDR and CDR2 as SFDVKD. CDR3 bases: TGTGCCACCAGTGATGCGGGACTAGCGGGAGGAACGCAGTATTTT. It encodes CATSDAGLAGGTQYF.

The chain is built from TRBV7-2 and TRBJ1-1, with 7 bases aligning to TRBD1. Looked up from germline, CDR1 is SGHTA and CDR2 is FQGNSA. J was trimmed by 4 bases and V by 7 bases; bases with no gene match: 9. The CDR3 is made up of 14 amino acids. DNA of the CDR3: TGTGCCAGCACAAACAGGGGCCGGCGCACTGAAGCTTTCTTT. This gives the protein CASTNRGRRTEAFF.

This chain joins TRBV5-8 and TRBJ2-7; no reliable D call. This CDR3 contains 13 residues. Trimming took off 2 bases at V and 2 bases at J, with 8 bases between the two ends. CDR1 is SGHTS and CDR2 is YDEGEE in the germline V gene. Here the CDR3 reads CASSFPGTYEQYF. In DNA form, the CDR3 reads TGTGCCAGCAGCTTCCCGGGTACCTACGAGCAGTACTTC.

This clone was detected ten times or more. This chain connects TRBV11-2 to TRBJ1-2, with 7 positions matching TRBD1. V shed 5 bases and J 6 bases; nucleotides not matched to a gene: 9. Germline V gives CDR1 SGHAT, CDR2 FQNNGV. This CDR3 is 14 amino acids long. CDR3 DNA sequence: TGTGCCAGCAGCCGGACCGGGACAGAGAATGGCTACACCTTC. It specifies CASSRTGTENGYTF. Full variable domain (outside the CDR3, taken from reference TRBV11-2 and TRBJ1-2): EAGVAQSPRYKIIEKRQSVAFWCNPISGHATLYWYQQILGQGPKLLIQFQNNGVVDDSQLPKDRFSAERLKGVDSTLKIQPAKLEDSAVYLCASSRTGTENGYTFGSGTRLTVV.

The sample holds a few counts of this clone. This chain joins TRBV19 and TRBJ1-5; TRBD1 agrees at 7 bases. CDR3 length: 13 amino acids. V lost 6 bases to trimming and J lost 9 bases; unmatched junction nucleotides: 8. The V gene's germline CDR1 is LNHDA and CDR2 SQIVND (reference sequence). The CDR3 DNA reads as TGTGCCAGTAGCCCATCACAGGGGCGGCCCCAGCATTTT. It translates to CASSPSQGRPQHF.

The rearrangement links TRBV18 to TRBJ2-2; no clear D. This CDR3 spans 14 amino acids. The V end lost 2 bases, the J end lost 5 bases, and 9 bases lay between the germline ends. CDR1 and CDR2 (germline): KGHSH, LQKENI. CDR3 nucleotide sequence: TGTGCCAGCTCACCATATTACAGAACCGGGGAGCTGTTTTTT. It translates to CASSPYYRTGELFF.

The chain couples TRBV19 to TRBJ1-5; no firm D call. This CDR3 is built from 15 residues. Germline CDR1 and CDR2: LNHDA and SQIVND (reference sequence). The V and J ends lost 6 bases and 1 base respectively, with 13 bases between them. This CDR3 reads CASRSGGASNQPQHF. The DNA of the CDR3 is TGTGCCAGTAGATCTGGCGGAGCCAGCAATCAGCCCCAGCATTTT. The full variable domain, completed using reference TRBV19 and TRBJ1-5, is DGGITQSPKYLFRKEGQNVTLSCEQNLNHDAMYWYRQDPGQGLRLIYYSQIVNDFQKGDIAEGYSVSREKKESFPLTVTSAQKNPTAFYLCASRSGGASNQPQHFGDGTRLSIL.

Turning to this clone: The same CDR3 is also encoded by other DNA sequences in this sample. The chain links TRBV7-9 to TRBJ1-6, with D possibly TRBD1 on 5 matching bases. Trimming removed 4 bases at V and 7 bases at J, with 20 bases between. The CDR3 is 17 residues long. Germline V gene data show CDR1 as SEHNR and CDR2 as FQNEAQ (reference sequence). The CDR3 region has the DNA TGTGCCAGCAGCTCGCAGACAGACATCGAACAAAATTCACCCCTCCACTTT. It specifies CASSSQTDIEQNSPLHF.

The V and J genes are TRBV15 and TRBJ2-5; possibly TRBD1 for D (6 bases). Per the germline V gene, CDR1 is LNHNV and CDR2 is YYDKDF (reference sequence). The CDR3 is 15 amino acids. V lost 0 bases and J lost 2, with 10 bases in between. The CDR3 DNA follows: TGTGCCACCAGCAGAGACTTAGGGGGTCAAGAGACCCAGTACTTC. It codes for CATSRDLGGQETQYF.

The CDR3 sequence is CAISETSGRAYNEQFF. The CDR3 coding sequence is TGTGCCATCAGTGAGACTAGCGGGAGGGCCTACAATGAGCAGTTCTTC. V and J are TRBV10-3 and TRBJ2-1; TRBD2 matches 13 bases. Unmatched junction bases numbered 0, after V lost 2 bases and J lost 2 bases. Germline-derived CDR1 and CDR2 are ENHRY and SYGVKD. CDR3 length: 16 amino acids.

The J gene is TRBJ2-7, the V gene TRBV18; 15 bases align to TRBD2. Germline trimming cut 6 bases from V and 6 bases from J; bases unmatched to any gene: 15. The CDR3 spans 18 residues. The germline V gene has CDR1 KGHSH and CDR2 LQKENI. The CDR3 coding sequence is TGTGCCAGCTCCCTCCGGGCAGCGGGACTAGCGGGAGGTGGCGAGCAGTACTTC. It yields the protein CASSLRAAGLAGGGEQYF.

This sequence joins TRBV7-3 and TRBJ2-7; 10 nucleotides agree with TRBD2. Germline V lookup: CDR1 SGHTA, CDR2 FQGTGA. The CDR3 runs 18 residues. V was clipped by 4 bases and J by 1 base; unmatched bases: 13. The CDR3 DNA reads TGTGCCAGCAGCTCAATCCCCTACCTAGCGGGAGTTTCCTACGAGCAGTACTTC. Residues: CASSSIPYLAGVSYEQYF.

This chain joins TRBV6-5 and TRBJ1-2, with a possible D match to TRBD1 (6 bases). Deletions cut 8 bases from V and 8 bases from J, with 21 bases between. CDR1 and CDR2 from the germline V gene are MNHEY and SVGAGI. CDR3 length equals 14 residues. CDR3 protein: CASAPQGFGDGYTF. CDR3 coding DNA: TGTGCCAGCGCACCACAGGGTTTTGGTGACGGCTACACCTTC.

The genes are TRBV28 and TRBJ2-4; the match to TRBD1 covers 7 bases. The germline V gene has CDR1 MDHEN and CDR2 SYDVKM. The CDR3 extends over 13 amino acids. J gave up 9 bases and V 3 bases, and 5 bases lay outside the gene matches. CDR3 loop: CASSLTGFVIQYF. The CDR3 coding sequence is TGTGCCAGCAGTTTGACAGGGTTTGTCATTCAGTACTTC.

The chain combines TRBV5-1 with TRBJ1-4, with 7 bases aligning to TRBD1. CDR1 is SGHRS and CDR2 is YFSETQ in the germline V gene. The CDR3 covers 17 residues. With V trimmed by 0 bases and J by 0 bases, 5 bases remained unmatched. As DNA, the CDR3 is TGCGCCAGCAGCTTGGCTAGAGGGACAGCAACTAATGAAAAACTGTTTTTT. This codes for CASSLARGTATNEKLFF.

The chain carries TRBV5-1 and TRBJ2-5, with D possibly matching TRBD1 (5 bases). Germline CDR1 and CDR2: SGHRS and YFSETQ. The CDR3 contains 11 residues. Deletions cut 4 bases from V and 5 bases from J, with 6 bases between. The DNA for the CDR3 is TGCGCCAGCAGCAACAGGGAGACCCAGTACTTC. This gives the protein CASSNRETQYF.

In this sample, this clone turned up a few times. The rearrangement joins TRBV6-6 to TRBJ1-5, with 7 bases identical to TRBD1. CDR3 length: 14 residues. V was clipped by 3 bases and J by 4 bases; unmatched bases: 3. Germline V gene sequence: CDR1 MNHNY, CDR2 SVGAGI (reference sequence). CDR3 sequence reads: CASSYLGQNQPQHF. DNA for the CDR3: TGTGCCAGCAGTTATTTGGGACAGAATCAGCCCCAGCATTTT.

V is TRBV28 and J is TRBJ1-2, with D possibly matching TRBD1 (6 bases). V was shortened by 2 bases and J by 2 bases, with 9 bases between the two germline ends. This CDR3 region has 14 residues. The germline CDR1 and CDR2 sequences are MDHEN and SYDVKM. The CDR3 region is CASSLEQGNYGYTF. CDR3 coding DNA: TGTGCCAGCAGTTTAGAACAGGGAAACTATGGCTACACCTTC.

J is TRBJ1-4 and V is TRBV24-1; no firm D call. Trimming pared 3 bases from V and 8 bases from J, leaving 12 bases between. CDR3 length equals 14 residues. Per germline, CDR1 KGHDR and CDR2 SFDVKD. The CDR3 coding sequence is TGTGCCACCAGTGATGCAAGGGAGGTGGAAAAACTGTTTTTT. Translation gives CATSDAREVEKLFF.

V and J are TRBV25-1 and TRBJ1-6; D perhaps matches TRBD1 (5 bases). V lost 5 bases, J lost 8 bases, and 10 bases lay in between. From germline, CDR1 is MGHDK and CDR2 SYGVNS. The CDR3 runs 13 residues. CDR3 coding DNA: TGTGCCAGCAGTTACAAAGGGGATTCACCCCTCCACTTT. It encodes CASSYKGDSPLHF.

This rearrangement joins TRBV5-4 to TRBJ1-6; D perhaps matches TRBD1 (5 bases). There are 15 residues in the CDR3. Germline V CDR1 and CDR2: SGHNT, YYREEE (reference sequence). V was trimmed by 3 bases and J by 9 bases, leaving 16 bases between them. Here the CDR3 reads CASSSGGGVGSPLHF. CDR3 nucleotides: TGTGCCAGCAGCTCCGGCGGGGGAGTGGGTTCACCCCTCCACTTT.

V usage is TRBV7-9 and J usage is TRBJ1-4; the D is unclear. CDR3 size: 12 residues. The germline V gene has CDR1 SEHNR and CDR2 FQNEAQ (reference sequence). Trimming took off 5 bases at V and 2 bases at J, with 3 bases between the two ends. The CDR3 spells CASSQTNEKLFF. The CDR3 bases are TGTGCCAGCAGCCAGACTAATGAAAAACTGTTTTTT.

The J gene is TRBJ1-3, the V gene TRBV6-2 or TRBV6-3; the D is unclear. Germline lookup yields CDR1 MNHEY and CDR2 SVGEGT. This CDR3 has 12 residues. V was pared by 5 bases and J by 8 bases, with 10 bases between. DNA for the CDR3: TGTGCCAGCAGTCTAACCCGGGACACCATATATTTT. Encoded protein: CASSLTRDTIYF.

The CDR3 nucleotides are TGTGCCAGTCGGCCATCCCAGGGGGAATATGGCTACACCTTC. Translated, it gives CASRPSQGEYGYTF. The chain recombines TRBV19 with TRBJ1-2; 7 positions agree with TRBD1. The ends lost 8 bases at V and 5 bases at J; junction bases unmatched: 11. The CDR3 is 14 residues long. CDR1 is LNHDA, CDR2 SQIVND, per germline (reference sequence).